This TCR beta chain was found in a study of human T cells and chemical hapten exposure. This clonotype was detected a few times. Its antigen is still unknown. RNA extraction used unfractionated whole blood as the source of total RNA. Study results and limitations: TCRs exceeding 1 in 1000 frequency stayed unchanged with DPC sensitization.

Each CDR3 protein gets one entry after TCRdb re-called the 5' RACE reads with MiXCR. The table lists 120,000 to 150,000 distinct CDR3 sequences, 4.1% of them singletons. This receptor was identified in a female donor in good health.

In nucleotides, the CDR3 is TGTGCCAGCAGTCACATTTACGAGCAGTACTTC. The encoded protein is CASSHIYEQYF. The chain joins TRBV28 to TRBJ2-7; D uncertain. This CDR3 is built from 11 residues. Germline CDR1 MDHEN, CDR2 SYDVKM. V gave up 5 bases and J gave up 4 bases, with 6 bases separating them.